The 16 T cell receptor beta chains below all came from one sample that was sequenced in a study of cytomegalovirus exposure and HLA in healthy donors (dated by TCRdb to about 2017). Library prep was done by the immunoSEQ multiplex PCR assay. For the multiplex PCR, a mixture combining 60 forward primers for TCR Vbeta segments and 13 reverse primers for TCR Jbeta segments was used. Sourced from immuneACCESS, this table was stored by TCRdb with only in-frame sequences that have V and J called. A share of the clones is absent; for the studies checked, an unresolved V gene accounts for under half, and the remainder has no known explanation. In all, the sample holds 140,000 to 150,000 clones, and 80% to 90% of those were seen once. Clones ranked in the top ten supply more than 4% of the sample. Sequencing was performed on PBMCs. Receptors originate from a woman in her thirties or forties in good health and CMV-seropositive.

The V call is TRBV19, the J call TRBJ2-2, with TRBD2 matching over 15 bases. From germline, CDR1 is LNHDA and CDR2 SQIVND (reference sequence). V was pared by 9 bases and J by 2 bases, with 13 bases of the junction left unmatched. The CDR3 is 19 residues long. The CDR3 DNA reads as TGTGCCAGCACCAGCACTCGGACTAGCGGGGGGGTAAACACCGGGGAGCTGTTTTTT. Translation: CASTSTRTSGGVNTGELFF. The full variable domain, completed using reference TRBV19 and TRBJ2-2, is DGGITQSPKYLFRKEGQNVTLSCEQNLNHDAMYWYRQDPGQGLRLIYYSQIVNDFQKGDIAEGYSVSREKKESFPLTVTSAQKNPTAFYLCASTSTRTSGGVNTGELFFGEGSRLTVL.

Only a few counts were recorded for this clone. This chain connects TRBV6-5 to TRBJ2-7, with 9 bases aligning to TRBD1. V was clipped by 5 bases and J by 2 bases; unmatched bases: 4. The germline V gene encodes CDR1 MNHEY and CDR2 SVGAGI. This CDR3 has 14 amino acids. CDR3 nucleotides: TGTGCCAGCAGTCGCAGGGACAGGGCCTACGAGCAGTACTTC. Amino acids: CASSRRDRAYEQYF.

This clone has a handful of counts. The rearrangement joins TRBV5-1 to TRBJ2-7, with D maybe TRBD1 (6 bases). CDR3 length: 15 residues. CDR1 and CDR2 from the germline V gene are SGHRS and YFSETQ. The V end was cut by 3 bases, the J end by 6 bases, with 19 bases between. CDR3 bases: TGCGCCAGCAGCTCAGATCTAAATACAGGGTTCGAGCAGTACTTC. Its protein product is CASSSDLNTGFEQYF.

This clone occurred a few times. The rearrangement joins TRBV6-6 to TRBJ1-1; D remains ambiguous. This CDR3 has 13 residues. The ends were cut back, 4 bases at V and 5 bases at J, with 11 bases in the middle. In germline, CDR1 is MNHNY, CDR2 SVGAGI (reference sequence). The CDR3 here is CASSWQEVTEAFF. The CDR3 nucleotides are TGTGCCAGCAGTTGGCAAGAGGTTACTGAAGCTTTCTTT.

The chain recombines TRBV7-6 with TRBJ2-2, with a weak D call TRBD2 (5 bases). There are 16 residues in the CDR3. Trimming shortened V by 5 bases and J by 5 bases, and 18 bases separated the two germline ends. Germline CDR1 and CDR2: SGHVS and FNYEAQ. CDR3 in DNA: TGTGCCAGCAGCCCCGTGGCTAGCCTAAAGACCGGGGAGCTGTTTTTT. This encodes CASSPVASLKTGELFF.

The V call is TRBV27, the J call TRBJ2-3, with 7 bases that match TRBD2. With 8 bases clipped from V and 3 bases from J, the junction kept 17 bases outside the gene matches. The CDR3 length is 17 residues. Germline lookup yields CDR1 MNHEY and CDR2 SMNVEV (reference sequence). Here the CDR3 reads CASHVRGRVKGTDTQYF. CDR3 DNA sequence: TGTGCCAGCCACGTACGGGGGAGGGTCAAGGGGACAGATACGCAGTATTTT.

This chain connects TRBV6-5 to TRBJ1-5, with 10 bases aligning to TRBD1. Trimming took 6 bases from V and 6 from J; bases not matched to a gene: 2. Germline V gene sequence: CDR1 MNHEY, CDR2 SVGAGI. CDR3 size: 13 residues. CDR3 sequence (DNA): TGTGCCAGCAGAGGGACAGGGGTTCAGCCCCAGCATTTT. Its translation is CASRGTGVQPQHF.

The rearrangement uses TRBV4-3 and TRBJ2-2, with 11 bases lining up with TRBD1. This CDR3 spans 19 amino acids. Germline V gene data show CDR1 as LGHNA and CDR2 as YSLEER. The V segment lost 9 bases and the J segment 7 bases; nucleotides outside the gene matches: 22. CDR3 sequence (DNA): TGCGCCAGGAGTCTGACCACGGGGGACAGGGGGTATCAAGGCGGGGAGCTGTTTTTT. It codes for CARSLTTGDRGYQGGELFF.

The J gene is TRBJ2-7, the V gene TRBV6-1; D is possibly TRBD2 (6 bases). The CDR3 runs to 13 residues. CDR1 and CDR2 from the germline V gene are MNHNS and SASEGT. V lost 6 bases and J lost 2, with 11 bases in between. CDR3 amino acids: CASSRDFTYEQYF. As DNA, the CDR3 is TGTGCCAGCAGCCGGGACTTTACCTACGAGCAGTACTTC.

This clone was found once. The DNA for the CDR3 is TGCGCCAGCAGGCCCGGGACAGGGGTGAACACTGAAGCTTTCTTT. This translates into CASRPGTGVNTEAFF. The chain links TRBV5-1 to TRBJ1-1; TRBD1 aligns across 10 bases. This CDR3 spans 15 amino acids. V shed 5 bases, J shed 0 bases, and the junction held 4 bases outside the gene matches. CDR1 is SGHRS, CDR2 YFSETQ, per germline.

This clone was recorded a few times. V and J are TRBV28 and TRBJ1-1; perhaps TRBD1 as D (5 bases). V lost 4 bases and J lost 2, with 5 bases in between. The germline gives CDR1 MDHEN, CDR2 SYDVKM. The CDR3 is 12 amino acids. The CDR3 region is CASSWTNTEAFF. DNA for the CDR3: TGTGCCAGCAGTTGGACAAACACTGAAGCTTTCTTT.

The V call is TRBV19, the J call TRBJ1-1; D call uncertain. The length of the CDR3 is 13 residues. Germline V gene lookup returns CDR1 LNHDA and CDR2 SQIVND (reference sequence). The V end lost 4 bases, the J end lost 7 bases, and 13 bases lay between the germline ends. CDR3 loop: CASSNEGLREAFF. DNA of the CDR3: TGTGCCAGTAGTAACGAGGGCCTCCGTGAAGCTTTCTTT.

The V call is TRBV13, the J call TRBJ1-3; TRBD1 might be the D (5 bases). V lost 4 bases and J 0 bases, leaving 13 bases between the germline ends. CDR3 length: 16 residues. Per the germline V gene, CDR1 is PRHDT and CDR2 is FYEKMQ (reference sequence). The CDR3 DNA reads TGTGCCAGCAGCTCGCTCACAGGTTCCTCTGGAAACACCATATATTTT. As protein: CASSSLTGSSGNTIYF.

The rearrangement uses TRBV19 and TRBJ2-3; 11 bases fit TRBD1. The CDR3 is 16 amino acids. Germline-derived CDR1 and CDR2 are LNHDA and SQIVND (reference sequence). After removal of 4 bases from V and 3 bases from J, the junction contained 6 bases not matched to a gene. This chain's CDR3 is CASSTGQGVGTDTQYF. The CDR3 DNA reads as TGTGCCAGTAGTACGGGACAGGGGGTTGGGACAGATACGCAGTATTTT.

Note on this clone: In the same sample, other DNA sequences code for this CDR3. The chain combines TRBV5-8 with TRBJ2-5, with D possibly matching TRBD2 (5 bases). This CDR3 is 12 amino acids long. V lost 4 bases to trimming and J lost 5 bases, with 9 bases between them. Germline V gives CDR1 SGHTS, CDR2 YDEGEE. The CDR3 bases are TGTGCCAGCAGCCGGACGGGGGAGACCCAGTACTTC. It codes for CASSRTGETQYF.

This clone was counted only a few times. The chain joins TRBV11-3 to TRBJ2-7, with 7 bases matching TRBD2. The CDR3 has 14 amino acids. Trimming at V came to 0 bases and at J to 2 bases, leaving 1 base not matched to a gene. Looked up from germline, CDR1 is SGHNT and CDR2 is YENEEA. CDR3 in amino acids: CASSLEGGAYEQYF. DNA of the CDR3: TGTGCCAGCAGCTTAGAGGGAGGGGCCTACGAGCAGTACTTC.